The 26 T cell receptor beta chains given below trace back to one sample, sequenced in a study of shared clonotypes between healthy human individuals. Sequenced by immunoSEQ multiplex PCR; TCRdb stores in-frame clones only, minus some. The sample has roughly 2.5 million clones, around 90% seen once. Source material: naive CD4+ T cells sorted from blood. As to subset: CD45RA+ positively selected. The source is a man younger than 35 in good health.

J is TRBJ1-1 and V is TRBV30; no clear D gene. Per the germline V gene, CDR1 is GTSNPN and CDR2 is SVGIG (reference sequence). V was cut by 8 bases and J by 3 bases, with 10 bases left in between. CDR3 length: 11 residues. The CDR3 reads CAQIKDTEAFF. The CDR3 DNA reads TGTGCCCAAATAAAGGACACTGAAGCTTTCTTT.

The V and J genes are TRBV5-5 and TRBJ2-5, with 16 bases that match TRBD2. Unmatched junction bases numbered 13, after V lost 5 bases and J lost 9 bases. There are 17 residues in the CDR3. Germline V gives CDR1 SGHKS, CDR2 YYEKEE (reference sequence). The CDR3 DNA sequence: TGTGCCAGCAGTCCGCTAGGCACCGGGACTAGCGGGGGGGCCCAGTACTTC. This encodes CASSPLGTGTSGGAQYF.

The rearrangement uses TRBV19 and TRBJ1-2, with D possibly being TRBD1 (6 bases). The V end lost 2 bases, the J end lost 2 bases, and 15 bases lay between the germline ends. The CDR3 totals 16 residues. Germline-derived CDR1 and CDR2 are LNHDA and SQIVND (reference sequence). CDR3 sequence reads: CASSIISGAFNYGYTF. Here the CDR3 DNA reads TGTGCCAGTAGTATAATTTCAGGGGCTTTCAACTATGGCTACACCTTC.

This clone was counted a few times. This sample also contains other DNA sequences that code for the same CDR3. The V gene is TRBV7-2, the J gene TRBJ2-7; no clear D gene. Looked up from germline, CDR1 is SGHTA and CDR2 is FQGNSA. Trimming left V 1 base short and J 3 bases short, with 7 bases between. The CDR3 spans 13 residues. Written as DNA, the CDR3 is TGTGCCAGCAGCTTAGTGGTCAGCTACGAGCAGTACTTC. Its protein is CASSLVVSYEQYF.

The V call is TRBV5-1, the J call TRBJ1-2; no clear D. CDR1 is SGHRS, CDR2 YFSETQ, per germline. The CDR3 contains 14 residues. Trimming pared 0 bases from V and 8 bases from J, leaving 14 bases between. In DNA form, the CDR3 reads TGCGCCAGCAGCTTGGAGGGTTTCGGCTGGGGCTACACCTTC. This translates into CASSLEGFGWGYTF.

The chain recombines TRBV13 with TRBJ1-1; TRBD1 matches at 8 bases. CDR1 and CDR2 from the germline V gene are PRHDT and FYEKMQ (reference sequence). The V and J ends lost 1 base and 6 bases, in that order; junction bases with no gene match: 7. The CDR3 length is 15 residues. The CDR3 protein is CASSLVRGRISEAFF. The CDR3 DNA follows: TGTGCCAGCAGCTTAGTCAGGGGGCGTATCTCTGAAGCTTTCTTT.

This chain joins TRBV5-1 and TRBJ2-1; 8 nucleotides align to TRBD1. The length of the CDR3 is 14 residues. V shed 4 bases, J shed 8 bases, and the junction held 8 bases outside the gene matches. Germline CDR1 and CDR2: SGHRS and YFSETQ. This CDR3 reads CASSPPGGNDEQFF. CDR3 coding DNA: TGCGCCAGCAGCCCACCAGGGGGCAACGATGAGCAGTTCTTC.

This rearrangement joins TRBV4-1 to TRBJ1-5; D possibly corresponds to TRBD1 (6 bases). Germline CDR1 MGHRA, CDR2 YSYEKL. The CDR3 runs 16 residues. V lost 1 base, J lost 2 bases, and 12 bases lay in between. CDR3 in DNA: TGCGCCAGCAGCCAAGGGCTGGGGGCGGGCAATCAGCCCCAGCATTTT. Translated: CASSQGLGAGNQPQHF.

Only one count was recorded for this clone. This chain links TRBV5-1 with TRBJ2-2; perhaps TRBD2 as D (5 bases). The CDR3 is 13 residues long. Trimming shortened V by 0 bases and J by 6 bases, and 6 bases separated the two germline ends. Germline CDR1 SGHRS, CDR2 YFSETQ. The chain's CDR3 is CASSLGESGELFF. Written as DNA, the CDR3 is TGCGCCAGCAGCTTGGGGGAGTCCGGGGAGCTGTTTTTT.

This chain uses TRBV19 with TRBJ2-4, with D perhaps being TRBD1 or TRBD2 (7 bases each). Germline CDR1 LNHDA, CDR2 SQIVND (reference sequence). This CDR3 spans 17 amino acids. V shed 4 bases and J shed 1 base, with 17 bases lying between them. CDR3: CASSTPGGGLAKNIQYF. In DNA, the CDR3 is TGTGCCAGTAGTACCCCAGGGGGGGGCTTGGCCAAAAACATTCAGTACTTC.

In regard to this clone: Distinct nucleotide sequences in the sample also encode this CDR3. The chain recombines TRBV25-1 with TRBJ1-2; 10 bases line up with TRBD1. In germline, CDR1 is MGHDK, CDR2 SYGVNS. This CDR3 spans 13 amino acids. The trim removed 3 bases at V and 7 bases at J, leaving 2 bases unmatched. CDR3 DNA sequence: TGTGCCAGCAGTGAGGGACAGGGGCTTGGCTACACCTTC. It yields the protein CASSEGQGLGYTF.

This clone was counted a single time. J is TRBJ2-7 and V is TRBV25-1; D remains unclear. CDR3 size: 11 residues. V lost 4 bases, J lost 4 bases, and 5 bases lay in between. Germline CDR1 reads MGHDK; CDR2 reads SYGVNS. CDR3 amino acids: CASSGLYEQYF. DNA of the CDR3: TGTGCCAGCAGTGGATTGTACGAGCAGTACTTC.

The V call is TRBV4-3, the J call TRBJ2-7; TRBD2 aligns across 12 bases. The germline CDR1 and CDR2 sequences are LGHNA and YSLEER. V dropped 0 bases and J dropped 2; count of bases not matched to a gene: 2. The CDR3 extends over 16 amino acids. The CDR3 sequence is CASSQDRTSGTYEQYF. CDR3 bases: TGCGCCAGCAGCCAAGATAGGACTAGCGGGACCTACGAGCAGTACTTC.

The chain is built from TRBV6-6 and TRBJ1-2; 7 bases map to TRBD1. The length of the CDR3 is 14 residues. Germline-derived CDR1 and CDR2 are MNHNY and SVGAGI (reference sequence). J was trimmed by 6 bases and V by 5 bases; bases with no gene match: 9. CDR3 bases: TGTGCCAGCAGTCCCGCGGTGCAGGGGGATGGCTACACCTTC. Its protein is CASSPAVQGDGYTF.

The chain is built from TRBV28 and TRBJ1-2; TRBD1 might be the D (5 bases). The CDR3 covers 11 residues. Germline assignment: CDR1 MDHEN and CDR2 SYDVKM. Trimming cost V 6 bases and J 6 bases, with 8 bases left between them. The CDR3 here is CASRWDDGYTF. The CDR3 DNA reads TGTGCCAGCAGGTGGGACGATGGCTACACCTTC.

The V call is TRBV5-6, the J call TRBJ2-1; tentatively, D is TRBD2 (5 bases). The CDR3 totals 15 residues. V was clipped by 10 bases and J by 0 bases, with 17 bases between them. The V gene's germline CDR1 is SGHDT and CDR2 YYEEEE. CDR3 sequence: CAPEVQRSSYNEQFF. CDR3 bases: TGTGCCCCAGAGGTCCAGCGGAGCTCCTACAATGAGCAGTTCTTC.

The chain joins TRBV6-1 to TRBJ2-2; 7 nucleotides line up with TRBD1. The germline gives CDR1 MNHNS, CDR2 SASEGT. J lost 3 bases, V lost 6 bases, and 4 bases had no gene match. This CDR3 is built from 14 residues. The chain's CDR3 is CASSRDRDTGELFF. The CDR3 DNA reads TGTGCCAGCAGCCGGGACAGAGACACCGGGGAGCTGTTTTTT.

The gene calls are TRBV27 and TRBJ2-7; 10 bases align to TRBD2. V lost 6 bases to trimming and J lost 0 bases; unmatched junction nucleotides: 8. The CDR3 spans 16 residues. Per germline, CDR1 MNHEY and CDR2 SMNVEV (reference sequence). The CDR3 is CASSYAGLATSYEQYF. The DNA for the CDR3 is TGTGCCAGCAGCTACGCGGGACTAGCGACCTCCTACGAGCAGTACTTC.

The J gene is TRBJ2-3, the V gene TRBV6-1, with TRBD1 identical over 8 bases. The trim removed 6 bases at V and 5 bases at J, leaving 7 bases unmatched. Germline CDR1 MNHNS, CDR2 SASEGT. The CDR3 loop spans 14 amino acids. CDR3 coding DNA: TGTGCCAGCAGATCGACAGGGGCTGGAGATACGCAGTATTTT. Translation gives CASRSTGAGDTQYF.

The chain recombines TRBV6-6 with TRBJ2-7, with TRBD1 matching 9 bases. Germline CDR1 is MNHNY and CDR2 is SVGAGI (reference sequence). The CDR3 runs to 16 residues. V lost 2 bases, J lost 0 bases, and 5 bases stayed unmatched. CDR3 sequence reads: CASSYGQGIYSYEQYF. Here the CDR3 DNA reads TGTGCCAGCAGTTACGGACAGGGGATATACTCCTACGAGCAGTACTTC.

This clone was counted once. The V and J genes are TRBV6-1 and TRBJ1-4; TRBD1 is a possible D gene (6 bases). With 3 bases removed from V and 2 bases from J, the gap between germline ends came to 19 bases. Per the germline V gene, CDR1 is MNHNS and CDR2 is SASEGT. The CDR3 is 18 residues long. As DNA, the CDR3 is TGTGCCAGCAGTGAGTTTAAGGGACAACAAAGGACTAATGAAAAACTGTTTTTT. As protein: CASSEFKGQQRTNEKLFF.

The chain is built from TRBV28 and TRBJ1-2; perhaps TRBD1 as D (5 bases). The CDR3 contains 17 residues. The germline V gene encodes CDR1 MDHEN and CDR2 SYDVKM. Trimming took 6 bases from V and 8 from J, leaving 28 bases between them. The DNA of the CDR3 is TGTGCCAGCAGAGCCCCAGGGTCCGGGCTCGAAAAGTGGGGCTACACCTTC. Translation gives CASRAPGSGLEKWGYTF.

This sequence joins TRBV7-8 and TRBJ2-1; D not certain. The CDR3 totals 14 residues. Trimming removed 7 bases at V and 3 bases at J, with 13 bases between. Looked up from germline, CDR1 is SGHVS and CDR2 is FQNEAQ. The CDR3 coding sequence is TGTGCCAGCACCTTCCGGAATGTCTACAATGAGCAGTTCTTC. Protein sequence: CASTFRNVYNEQFF.

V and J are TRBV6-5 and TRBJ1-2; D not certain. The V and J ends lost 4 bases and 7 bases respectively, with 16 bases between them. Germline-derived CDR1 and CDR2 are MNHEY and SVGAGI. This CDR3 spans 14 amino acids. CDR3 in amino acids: CASSFSSYAGGYTF. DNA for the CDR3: TGTGCCAGCAGTTTTTCCTCCTACGCTGGTGGCTACACCTTC.

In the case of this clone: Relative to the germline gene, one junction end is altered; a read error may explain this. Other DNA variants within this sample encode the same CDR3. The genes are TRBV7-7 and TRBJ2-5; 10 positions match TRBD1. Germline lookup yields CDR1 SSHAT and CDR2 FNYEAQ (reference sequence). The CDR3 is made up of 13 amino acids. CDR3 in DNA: TGTGCTAGCAGCCGGGACAGGGGAGAGACCCAGTACTTC. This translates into CASSRDRGETQYF. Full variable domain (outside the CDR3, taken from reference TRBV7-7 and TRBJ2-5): GAGVSQSPRYKVTKRGQDVTLRCDPISSHATLYWYQQALGQGPEFLTYFNYEAQPDKSGLPSDRFSAERPEGSISTLTIQRTEQRDSAMYRCASSRDRGETQYFGPGTRLLVL.

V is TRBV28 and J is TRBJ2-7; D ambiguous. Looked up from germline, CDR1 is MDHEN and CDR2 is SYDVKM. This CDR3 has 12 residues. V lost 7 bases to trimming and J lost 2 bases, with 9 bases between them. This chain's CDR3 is CASTGSAYEQYF. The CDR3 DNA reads TGTGCCAGCACAGGCAGTGCCTACGAGCAGTACTTC.